Following are 13 T cell receptor beta chains from one sample sequenced in a study of T cells in Graves' hyperthyroidism and ophthalmopathy (dated by TCRdb to about 2019). Library method: multiplex PCR. TCRdb names Illumina HiSeq 2000 as the instrument used. TCR beta CDR3 regions were amplified from RNA transcripts. The TCR CDR3 was subjected to a first round of RT-PCR using the HTBI primer set and the Qiagen OneStep RT-PCR kit. The public sequencing data were trimmed at Q25 with fastp and processed into clonotypes with MiXCR by TCRdb, which kept only in-frame beta chains. Each CDR3 protein appears once, grouped with its most common genes and DNA. The sample records fewer than 650,000 distinct CDR3 sequences, 14% of which are singletons. Approximately 15% of the sample rests with the top ten. Sequencing used blood. These receptors came from a woman in her forties with Graves' hyperthyroidism.

This clonotype appeared a few times. J is TRBJ2-7 and V is TRBV27; a weak D match, TRBD1 (6 bases). Trimming took off 2 bases at V and 2 bases at J, with 13 bases between the two ends. This CDR3 has 15 residues. Germline V gene data show CDR1 as MNHEY and CDR2 as SMNVEV (reference sequence). This chain's CDR3 is CASSLRPDRTYEQYF. The CDR3 DNA reads TGTGCCAGCAGTTTAAGGCCCGACAGGACCTACGAGCAGTACTTC.

This clonotype occurred many times. The chain couples TRBV7-9 to TRBJ2-1; D gene ambiguous. The CDR3 runs 12 residues. The germline V and J ends were trimmed by 3 bases and 6 bases, with 6 bases remaining between them. CDR1 and CDR2 (germline): SEHNR, FQNEAQ (reference sequence). CDR3: CASSLSFNEQFF. The CDR3 DNA is TGTGCCAGCAGCTTGAGTTTCAATGAGCAGTTCTTC.

This clonotype was seen at least ten times. J is TRBJ2-1 and V is TRBV28; 9 nucleotides line up with TRBD1. In germline, CDR1 is MDHEN, CDR2 SYDVKM. Trimming at V came to 5 bases and at J to 4 bases, leaving 6 bases not matched to a gene. The CDR3 has 15 residues. The CDR3 coding sequence is TGTGCCAGCAGTCCGCGGGACAGGGTTTACAATGAGCAGTTCTTC. This sequence encodes CASSPRDRVYNEQFF.

This clonotype was counted at least ten times. This rearrangement joins TRBV12-3 or TRBV12-4 to TRBJ2-1, with D possibly being TRBD1 (5 bases). There are 13 residues in the CDR3. V dropped 5 bases and J dropped 0 bases, with 5 bases sitting between them. The CDR3: CASSQGSYNEQFF. As DNA, the CDR3 is TGTGCCAGCAGTCAGGGCTCCTACAATGAGCAGTTCTTC.

This clonotype occurred many times. The rearrangement uses TRBV12-5 and TRBJ2-3; D ambiguous. Germline V gives CDR1 LGHNT, CDR2 FRNRAP. CDR3 length: 13 amino acids. The V end lost 6 bases, the J end lost 5 bases, and 12 bases lay between the germline ends. The CDR3 DNA reads TGTGCTAGTGGCCCCCCACCGAGAGATACGCAGTATTTT. Encoded protein: CASGPPPRDTQYF.

This clonotype was counted many times. The chain combines TRBV11-2 with TRBJ2-3, with TRBD2 matching over 8 bases. Per germline, CDR1 SGHAT and CDR2 FQNNGV. The CDR3 covers 17 residues. J lost 0 bases, V lost 0 bases, and 5 bases had no gene match. The CDR3 region is CASSLDPPSGSTDTQYF. DNA for the CDR3: TGTGCCAGCAGCTTAGACCCGCCTAGCGGGAGCACAGATACGCAGTATTTT. The full variable domain, completed using reference TRBV11-2 and TRBJ2-3, is EAGVAQSPRYKIIEKRQSVAFWCNPISGHATLYWYQQILGQGPKLLIQFQNNGVVDDSQLPKDRFSAERLKGVDSTLKIQPAKLEDSAVYLCASSLDPPSGSTDTQYFGPGTRLTVL.

A remark on this clonotype: A much larger clone differs by one base, so this may be a read error. The V and J genes are TRBV6-5 and TRBJ1-1; no clear D gene. This CDR3 has 13 amino acids. The V gene's germline CDR1 is MNHEY and CDR2 SVGAGI. The CDR3 region has the DNA TGTGCCGGCAGTTACGGGAGGAACACTGAAGCTTTCTTT. It specifies CAGSYGRNTEAFF.

In this sample, this clonotype turned up many times. The chain links TRBV7-2 to TRBJ1-1, with 9 positions matching TRBD1. Looked up from germline, CDR1 is SGHTA and CDR2 is FQGNSA. The V gene end was trimmed by 5 bases and the J gene end by 4 bases; junction bases not matched to a gene: 5. The length of the CDR3 is 14 residues. CDR3 sequence: CASSKDRGGTEAFF. The CDR3 nucleotides are TGTGCCAGCAGCAAGGACAGGGGTGGCACTGAAGCTTTCTTT.

This clonotype has ten or more counts. V gene TRBV28 combines with J gene TRBJ2-7; 7 nucleotides match TRBD2. From germline, CDR1 is MDHEN and CDR2 SYDVKM. The CDR3 sequence is 14 residues long. J was trimmed by 4 bases and V by 6 bases; bases with no gene match: 9. Here the CDR3 DNA reads TGTGCCAGCAGGAAACTAGCGATGGTATACGAGCAGTACTTC. Protein sequence: CASRKLAMVYEQYF.

This clonotype was counted only a few times. This chain uses TRBV12-3 or TRBV12-4 with TRBJ2-5; 9 bases are shared with TRBD2. This CDR3 region has 15 residues. V trimming: 4 bases; J trimming: 1 base; junction bases outside the gene matches: 4. CDR3 in amino acids: CASSSTSGLQETQYF. CDR3 sequence (DNA): TGTGCCAGCAGTTCGACTAGCGGACTCCAAGAGACCCAGTACTTC.

This clonotype came up a few times. The V call is TRBV12-3 or TRBV12-4, the J call TRBJ1-2, with TRBD1 matching over 8 bases. The length of the CDR3 is 17 residues. Germline trimming cut 6 bases from V and 12 bases from J; bases unmatched to any gene: 24. The CDR3 spells CASRGHVSRGQPPGHTF. CDR3 in DNA: TGTGCCAGCAGGGGGCATGTATCCAGGGGGCAACCCCCGGGGCACACCTTC.

For this clonotype: Just one base apart from a much larger clone, this may be a read error. CDR3 sequence (DNA): TGTGCCAACAGACCCGACAGGGGGCCTTCCTACAATGAGCAGTTCTTC. This codes for CANRPDRGPSYNEQFF. The J gene is TRBJ2-1, the V gene TRBV6-1; 10 nucleotides align to TRBD1. This CDR3 has 16 amino acids. J was trimmed by 1 base and V by 10 bases; bases with no gene match: 10. Per germline, CDR1 MNHNS and CDR2 SASEGT.

This clonotype was found many times. The chain combines TRBV20-1 with TRBJ2-1; D not certain. CDR1 is DFQATT and CDR2 is SNEGSKA in the germline V gene (reference sequence). Between the trimmed V and J ends, which lost 2 bases and 8 bases, there was a span of 22 bases. CDR3 length: 16 amino acids. CDR3 in DNA: TGCAGTGCTAGAACCCACGCAGGTAACCAGCTGGATGAGCAGTTCTTC. It is translated as CSARTHAGNQLDEQFF.